Included here is one T cell receptor beta chain sequence, with context. The data were obtained in a study of shared clonotypes between healthy human individuals. About the research overall: A donor's plate count was three for CD4 naive and three for CD4 memory; CD8 naive had two and CD8 memory one.

Produced via immunoSEQ multiplex PCR; TCRdb's table is partial and in-frame only. Of around 2.1 million clones listed, 85% to 95% are singletons. CD45RO-negative, CCR7-positively selected cells formed the naive CD8 fraction, excluding terminally differentiated effector memory CD45RA+ cells. Donors had no recently reported acute infections or vaccinations and were HIV-negative. V lost 2 bases and J lost 3; bases outside the gene matches: 11. Per the germline V gene, CDR1 is SGHRS and CDR2 is YFSETQ. The CDR3 spans 16 residues. This receptor was obtained from a man between 18 and 29 years old in good health. Some clones in this sample may be carry-over from other donors' samples. V gene TRBV5-1 combines with J gene TRBJ2-7; 7 bases agree with TRBD1. The sequenced sample was naive CD8+ T cells from PBMCs. CDR3 in amino acids: CASSLRGGASLYEQYF. In nucleotides, the CDR3 is TGCGCCAGCAGCTTACGAGGGGGCGCGTCGCTCTACGAGCAGTACTTC.